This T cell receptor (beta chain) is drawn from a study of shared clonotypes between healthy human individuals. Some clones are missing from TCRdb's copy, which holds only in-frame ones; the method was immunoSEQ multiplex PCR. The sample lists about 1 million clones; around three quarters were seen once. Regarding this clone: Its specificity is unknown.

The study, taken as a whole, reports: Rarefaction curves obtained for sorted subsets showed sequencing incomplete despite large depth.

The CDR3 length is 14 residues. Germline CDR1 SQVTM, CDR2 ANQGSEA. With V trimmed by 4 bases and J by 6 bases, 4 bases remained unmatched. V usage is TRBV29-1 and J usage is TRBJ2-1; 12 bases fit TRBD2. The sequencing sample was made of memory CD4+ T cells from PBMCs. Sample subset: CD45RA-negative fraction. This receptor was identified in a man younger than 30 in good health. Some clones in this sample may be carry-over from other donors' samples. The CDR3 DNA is TGCAGCGTTGCAGGACTAGCGGGGCTCAATGAGCAGTTCTTC. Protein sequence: CSVAGLAGLNEQFF.